This entry lists 8 T cell receptor beta chains sequenced from one sample in a study of cytotoxic CD8 clonotypes in ibrutinib-treated CLL. Measured with immunoSEQ multiplex PCR; TCRdb has only the in-frame clones, and not every one. The table has approximately 50,000 clones, roughly 71% seen once. Sequenced here: PBMCs, sampled after 12 months of ibrutinib treatment. The receptors were sampled from a human donor with chronic lymphocytic leukemia.

This chain uses TRBV5-1 with TRBJ2-5, with D possibly being TRBD1 (6 bases). With 4 bases removed from V and 3 bases from J, the gap between germline ends came to 16 bases. The CDR3 is 15 amino acids. Germline loops: CDR1 SGHRS, CDR2 YFSETQ. DNA of the CDR3: TGCGCCAGCAGCAGAAACAGGGAGAGGGAAGAGACCCAGTACTTC. Translated: CASSRNREREETQYF. The full variable domain, completed using reference TRBV5-1 and TRBJ2-5, is KAGVTQTPRYLIKTRGQQVTLSCSPISGHRSVSWYQQTPGQGLQFLFEYFSETQRNKGNFPGRFSGRQFSNSRSEMNVSTLELGDSALYLCASSRNREREETQYFGPGTRLLVL.

The V and J genes are TRBV7-6 and TRBJ2-5; a possible D gene is TRBD2 (6 bases). There are 18 residues in the CDR3. The V end lost 1 base, the J end lost 0 bases, and 18 bases lay between the germline ends. Germline assignment: CDR1 SGHVS and CDR2 FNYEAQ. CDR3 region: CASSLGGGRTTYQETQYF. The CDR3 region has the DNA TGTGCCAGCAGCTTAGGAGGCGGAAGGACTACGTACCAAGAGACCCAGTACTTC.

The chain recombines TRBV30 with TRBJ2-5; D not resolved. The germline V gene encodes CDR1 GTSNPN and CDR2 SVGIG (reference sequence). This CDR3 has 11 amino acids. The germline V and J ends were trimmed by 1 base and 3 bases, with 3 bases remaining between them. CDR3 DNA: TGTGCCTGGAGTGGAAAAGAGACCCAGTACTTC. It yields the protein CAWSGKETQYF. Full variable domain (remainder filled in from reference TRBV30 and TRBJ2-5): SQTIHQWPATLVQPVGSPLSLECTVEGTSNPNLYWYRQAAGRGLQLLFYSVGIGQISSEVPQNLSASRPQDRQFILSSKKLLLSDSGFYLCAWSGKETQYFGPGTRLLVL.

The chain has TRBV13 and TRBJ2-7, with unresolved D. The CDR3 sequence is 15 residues long. Deletions cut 3 bases from V and 3 bases from J, with 15 bases between. Per germline, CDR1 PRHDT and CDR2 FYEKMQ (reference sequence). Here the CDR3 reads CASSFPGPVGYEQYF. In nucleotides, the CDR3 is TGTGCCAGCAGCTTCCCCGGGCCGGTCGGCTACGAGCAGTACTTC.

The DNA of the CDR3 is TGTGCCAGCAGTGAAGGGGGGACTAGGGAGACCCAGTACTTC. Protein sequence: CASSEGGTRETQYF. V gene TRBV25-1 combines with J gene TRBJ2-5, with TRBD2 identical over 8 bases. V trimming: 2 bases; J trimming: 5 bases; junction bases outside the gene matches: 4. The CDR3 length is 14 residues. Germline lookup yields CDR1 MGHDK and CDR2 SYGVNS.

This chain connects TRBV2 to TRBJ1-2; D remains ambiguous. This CDR3 has 14 residues. Germline V gene sequence: CDR1 SNHLY, CDR2 FYNNEI. V was shortened by 11 bases and J by 3 bases, with 19 bases between the two germline ends. CDR3 amino acids: CASAPRLIDYGYTF. In DNA form, the CDR3 reads TGTGCCTCTGCGCCCCGTTTGATTGACTATGGCTACACCTTC. Full variable domain (outside the CDR3, taken from reference TRBV2 and TRBJ1-2): EPEVTQTPSHQVTQMGQEVILRCVPISNHLYFYWYRQILGQKVEFLVSFYNNEISEKSEIFDDQFSVERPDGSNFTLKIRSTKLEDSAMYFCASAPRLIDYGYTFGSGTRLTVV.

The V gene is TRBV18, the J gene TRBJ2-1; D not certain. V was shortened by 2 bases and J by 10 bases, with 12 bases between the two germline ends. Germline assignment: CDR1 KGHSH and CDR2 LQKENI. The CDR3 loop spans 13 amino acids. CDR3 coding DNA: TGTGCCAGCTCACCAGATGTTACAAGCGAGCAGTTCTTC. It yields the protein CASSPDVTSEQFF.

V and J are TRBV5-1 and TRBJ2-1; TRBD2 matches at 10 bases. The CDR3 runs to 14 residues. J gave up 5 bases and V 3 bases, and 2 bases lay outside the gene matches. The germline V gene has CDR1 SGHRS and CDR2 YFSETQ. The CDR3 bases are TGCGCCAGCAGCTACGGACTAGCGGACAATGAGCAGTTCTTC. It codes for CASSYGLADNEQFF.